The sequence of this T cell receptor (beta chain) was determined in a study of T cell clonotyping in hematopoietic cell transplantation. Trimming removed 1 base at V and 8 bases at J, with 17 bases between. Germline lookup yields CDR1 SGHAT and CDR2 FQNNGV. This CDR3 contains 16 residues. Only in-frame clones appear in the TCRdb table, and some are missing; sequencing was by immunoSEQ multiplex PCR. In the table there are tens of thousands of clones, approximately 95% of which are singletons. With respect to this clone: What it binds is unknown.

Documented time point: recipient sample about 28 days before transplant, after cytoreduction. Recipient blood drawn about 28 days pretransplant and days 30, 100, 180 after. Overall study results and limits: After transplant, recipient diversity fell while pathologically expanded clonotypes grew through day 180. No sorting was done, leaving CD4 and CD8 contributions mixed. Few recipient clonotypes overlapped donors; over 95% were de novo at given depth.

The rearrangement uses TRBV11-2 and TRBJ2-2; possible D gene TRBD2, 5 bases. The specimen comprised peripheral blood mononuclear cells, sampled before stem cell transplant. This TCR was recovered from a woman aged 45-59 years with acute myeloid leukemia. Some clones in this sample may be carry-over from other donors' samples. CDR3 loop: CASSLVSPGLAGELFF. CDR3 DNA: TGTGCCAGCAGCTTAGTCTCGCCGGGGTTGGCTGGGGAGCTGTTTTTT.